The 10 T cell receptor beta chains below all came from one sample that was sequenced in a study of blood T cell repertoires in COVID-19. The table came from immunoSEQ multiplex PCR; TCRdb's copy has only in-frame clones and leaves some out. The sample contains hundreds of thousands of clones, 85% to 90% of which appear only once. Sequencing input: peripheral blood. These receptors came from a woman aged 45-60 years with COVID-19, enrolled during active disease.

The V gene is TRBV27, the J gene TRBJ1-1; the match to TRBD1 covers 11 bases. With V trimmed by 6 bases and J by 11 bases, 8 bases remained unmatched. The CDR3 runs 13 residues. From germline, CDR1 is MNHEY and CDR2 SMNVEV (reference sequence). The CDR3 DNA sequence: TGTGCCAGCAGCCCTAGGACAGGGGGCTTGGCTTTCTTT. It encodes CASSPRTGGLAFF.

The CDR3 coding sequence is TGTGCCACCGAGGCGGGGGCAGCCACTGAAGCTTTCTTT. This gives the protein CATEAGAATEAFF. The chain joins TRBV6-5 to TRBJ1-1; D may be TRBD1 (6 bases). Germline V gene data show CDR1 as MNHEY and CDR2 as SVGAGI. The V and J ends lost 10 bases and 4 bases respectively, with 16 bases between them. The CDR3 has 13 residues.

The genes are TRBV15 and TRBJ2-1; 7 bases agree with TRBD1. The germline gives CDR1 LNHNV, CDR2 YYDKDF (reference sequence). J was trimmed by 5 bases and V by 3 bases; bases with no gene match: 7. CDR3 size: 15 residues. CDR3 in DNA: TGTGCCACCAGCAGTCCGACAGGGTTGGACAATGAGCAGTTCTTC. Translated, it gives CATSSPTGLDNEQFF.

This clone was counted between two and nine times. The chain joins TRBV29-1 to TRBJ2-7, with 7 positions matching TRBD2. Germline CDR1 SQVTM, CDR2 ANQGSEA. The CDR3 has 13 amino acids. V shed 4 bases, J shed 3 bases, and the junction held 6 bases outside the gene matches. The CDR3 DNA follows: TGCAGCGTTGGGGCTAGCGGAATCTACGAGCAGTACTTC. This gives the protein CSVGASGIYEQYF.

The rearrangement joins TRBV27 to TRBJ1-2, with 7 bases matching TRBD1. CDR3 length: 14 residues. After removal of 4 bases from V and 11 bases from J, the junction contained 13 bases not matched to a gene. Germline V CDR1 and CDR2: MNHEY, SMNVEV (reference sequence). In DNA form, the CDR3 reads TGTGCCAGCAGTTCTCCGGGACAGCCCCCCGGGTACACCTTC. Translated: CASSSPGQPPGYTF.

The J gene is TRBJ2-7, the V gene TRBV5-5, with 7 nucleotides matching TRBD1. Trimming took 2 bases from V and 2 from J; bases not matched to a gene: 10. Looked up from germline, CDR1 is SGHKS and CDR2 is YYEKEE (reference sequence). This CDR3 has 16 residues. The CDR3 DNA sequence: TGTGCCAGCAGCTTTATCCGGACAGGCGATACCTACGAGCAGTACTTC. It is translated as CASSFIRTGDTYEQYF.

The CDR3 coding sequence is TGCAGCGTTGAAGATGCCTCAGGGGCCCTCTTTGGGGGTGGCTACACCTTC. Translation: CSVEDASGALFGGGYTF. V gene TRBV29-1 combines with J gene TRBJ1-2, with D perhaps matching TRBD1 (6 bases). CDR3 length: 17 residues. The germline V gene has CDR1 SQVTM and CDR2 ANQGSEA. V was trimmed by 0 bases and J by 7 bases, leaving 24 bases between them.

This chain uses TRBV19 with TRBJ1-6; a possible D gene is TRBD1 (6 bases). V lost 4 bases and J lost 5, with 15 bases in between. CDR1 and CDR2 (germline): LNHDA, SQIVND (reference sequence). CDR3 size: 16 residues. For the CDR3, the DNA is TGTGCCAGTAGTAGTCCCCGGGGGGCGGATAATTCACCCCTCCACTTT. Amino acid sequence: CASSSPRGADNSPLHF.

This chain uses TRBV10-1 with TRBJ2-2; TRBD1 aligns across 10 bases. The germline CDR1 and CDR2 sequences are WNHNN and SYGVQD (reference sequence). This CDR3 is built from 16 residues. Germline trimming cut 6 bases from V and 6 bases from J; bases unmatched to any gene: 10. CDR3 sequence: CASSWDRGDLAGELFF. CDR3 coding DNA: TGCGCCAGCAGCTGGGACAGGGGAGATTTAGCCGGGGAGCTGTTTTTT.

The chain combines TRBV11-3 with TRBJ1-1, with a weak D call TRBD1 (5 bases). The V and J ends lost 0 bases and 11 bases respectively, with 10 bases between them. CDR3 length: 12 residues. Germline V gene data show CDR1 as SGHNT and CDR2 as YENEEA. The CDR3 sequence is CASSLDGTKAFF. CDR3 nucleotide sequence: TGTGCCAGCAGCTTAGATGGGACTAAGGCTTTCTTT.